This entry describes one T cell receptor beta chain. Its antigen is currently unknown. The method was immunoSEQ multiplex PCR; TCRdb's version includes in-frame clones alone and lacks a portion of them. The sample comprises 150,000 to 200,000 clones, around 92% of which are singletons, and 1% to 1.5% rests with the top ten. The data were taken from a study of T cell responses to AZD1222 COVID-19 vaccine. Overall study findings and caveats: Clonal diversity was possibly underestimated, and the donors were mostly white British, with more females. A rise in Spike-specific TCR breadth and depth followed two AZD1222 doses. After the peak T cell response, and only then, were repertoires sampled. Reportedly, nearly half the spike-specific TCRs target unmutated variant regions.

This CDR3 region has 13 residues. Germline V lookup: CDR1 SEHNR, CDR2 FQNEAQ (reference sequence). Trimming removed 5 bases at V and 0 bases at J, with 6 bases between. Sequences were derived from peripheral blood, sampled on day 0 of AZD1222 vaccination. J is TRBJ2-3 and V is TRBV7-9; D is ambiguous. The clonotype originates from an adult in good health. CDR3 sequence: CASSHTSTDTQYF. CDR3 coding DNA: TGTGCCAGCAGCCATACTAGCACAGATACGCAGTATTTT.